This T cell receptor beta chain was recorded in a study of blood T cell repertoires in COVID-19. While infection was still active, Seattle patients were enrolled and then followed longitudinally. From germline, CDR1 is MGHRA and CDR2 YSYEKL. V lost 0 bases to trimming and J lost 2 bases; unmatched junction nucleotides: 9. This CDR3 contains 17 residues. A single count supports this clone. As handled by the study authors: Estimates of nucleated cell counts were drawn from the amplification of reference gene primers. Repertoires were generated with immunoSEQ multiplex PCR, while TCRdb's copy carries only in-frame clones and drops some. The D gene and trimming were derived from the DNA, and the V and J assignments and clone size from that table. This table has about 170,000 clones, about 85% appearing once.

The sequenced sample was peripheral blood. The gene calls are TRBV4-1 and TRBJ2-7, with 8 bases fitting TRBD1. This receptor was identified in an elderly man with COVID-19, enrolled during active disease. The DNA for the CDR3 is TGCGCCAGCAGCCAAGACCCCGCCCGGACAGGGACCTACGAGCAGTACTTC. Protein: CASSQDPARTGTYEQYF.